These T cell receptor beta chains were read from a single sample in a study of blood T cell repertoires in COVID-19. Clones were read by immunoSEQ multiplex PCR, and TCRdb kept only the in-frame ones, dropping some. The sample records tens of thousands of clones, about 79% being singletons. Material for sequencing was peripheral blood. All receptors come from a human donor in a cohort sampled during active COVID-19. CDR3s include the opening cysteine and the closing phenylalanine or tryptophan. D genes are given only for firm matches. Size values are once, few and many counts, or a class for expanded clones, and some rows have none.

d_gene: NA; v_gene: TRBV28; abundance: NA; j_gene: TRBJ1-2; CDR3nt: TGTGCCAGCAGTTCGTCAGACTATGGCTACACCTTC; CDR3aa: CASSSSDYGYTF
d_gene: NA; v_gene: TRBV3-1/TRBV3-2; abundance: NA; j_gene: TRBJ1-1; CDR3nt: TGTGCCAGCAGACAAGGGCTGTGGGCTTTCTTT; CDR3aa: CASRQGLWAFF
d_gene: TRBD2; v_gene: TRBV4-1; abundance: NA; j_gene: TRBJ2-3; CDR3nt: TGCGCCAGCAGCCAAGAGCGGGGGACGGATACGCAGTATTTT; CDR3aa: CASSQERGTDTQYF
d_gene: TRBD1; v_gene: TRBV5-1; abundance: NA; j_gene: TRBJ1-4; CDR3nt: TGCGCCAGCAGCTTGGCCTCGCAGGGGGCATATGAAAAACTGTTTTTT; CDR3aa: CASSLASQGAYEKLFF
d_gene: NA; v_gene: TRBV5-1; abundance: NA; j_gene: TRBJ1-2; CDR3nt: TGCGCCAGCAGCTGGGGGGATGGCTACACCTTC; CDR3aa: CASSWGDGYTF
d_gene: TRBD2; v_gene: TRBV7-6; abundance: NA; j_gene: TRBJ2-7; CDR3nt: TGTGCCAGCACCGAAAAACGGACTAGCGACAACTACGAGCAGTACTTC; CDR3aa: CASTEKRTSDNYEQYF
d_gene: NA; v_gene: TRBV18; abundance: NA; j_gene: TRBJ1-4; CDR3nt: TGTGCCAGCTCACAAGGGGCTAATGAAAAACTGTTTTTT; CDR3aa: CASSQGANEKLFF
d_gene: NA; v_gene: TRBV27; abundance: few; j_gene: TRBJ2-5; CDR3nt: TGTGCCAGCAGTTCCTTCCAAGAGACCCAGTACTTC; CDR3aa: CASSSFQETQYF
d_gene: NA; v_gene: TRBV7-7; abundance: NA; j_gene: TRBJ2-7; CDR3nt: TGTGCTAGCAGCTTAGGCGGGGACAGCTCCTACGAGCAGTACTTC; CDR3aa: CASSLGGDSSYEQYF
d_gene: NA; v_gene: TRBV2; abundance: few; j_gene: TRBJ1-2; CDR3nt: TGTGCCAGCCCCCCAGGGCGGGGATTCAGCTGGGGCTACACCTTC; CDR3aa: CASPPGRGFSWGYTF
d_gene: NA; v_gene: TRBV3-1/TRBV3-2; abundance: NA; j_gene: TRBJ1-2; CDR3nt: TGTGCCAGCAGCCAAGATCCGGGAGGCTACACCTTC; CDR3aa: CASSQDPGGYTF
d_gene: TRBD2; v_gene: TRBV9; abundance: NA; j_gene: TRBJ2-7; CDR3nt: TGTGCCAGCAGCGTAGGGCGGGAGGGCCACGAGCAGTACTTC; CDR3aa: CASSVGREGHEQYF
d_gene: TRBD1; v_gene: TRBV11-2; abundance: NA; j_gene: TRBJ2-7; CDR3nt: TGTGCCAGCAGCTTGCTCCCGGGACAGGGGTCCTACGAGCAGTACTTC; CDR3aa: CASSLLPGQGSYEQYF
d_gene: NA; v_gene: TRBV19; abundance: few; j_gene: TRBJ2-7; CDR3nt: TGTGCCAGTAGTAGACAGGACCTTAGCTCCTACGAGCAGTACTTC; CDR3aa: CASSRQDLSSYEQYF
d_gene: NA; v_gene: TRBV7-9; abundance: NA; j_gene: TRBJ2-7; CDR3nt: TGTGCCAGCAGCTTAGCGCGGGCCACCTACGAGCAGTACTTC; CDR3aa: CASSLARATYEQYF
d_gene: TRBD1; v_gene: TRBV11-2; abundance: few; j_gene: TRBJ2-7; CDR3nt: TGTGCCAGCAGCTTAGAGTTATGGGACAGACGGTTGGACGAGCAGTACTTC; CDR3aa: CASSLELWDRRLDEQYF
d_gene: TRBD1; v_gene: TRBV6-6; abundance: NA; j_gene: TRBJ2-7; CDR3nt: TGTGCCAGCAGTCTTCACCAGGGGACAGAAGAGCAGTACTTC; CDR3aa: CASSLHQGTEEQYF
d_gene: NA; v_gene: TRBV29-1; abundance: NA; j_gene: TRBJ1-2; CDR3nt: TGCAGCGTTGAAAGACAGAATGACTATGGCTACACCTTC; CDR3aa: CSVERQNDYGYTF
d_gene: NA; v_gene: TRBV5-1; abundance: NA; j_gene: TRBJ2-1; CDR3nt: TGCGCCAGCAGCCCGGAAGGGAGCTCCTACAATGAGCAGTTCTTC; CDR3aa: CASSPEGSSYNEQFF
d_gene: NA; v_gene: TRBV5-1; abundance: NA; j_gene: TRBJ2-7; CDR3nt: TGCGCCAGCAGCTTAAACTTCTACGAGCAGTACTTC; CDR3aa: CASSLNFYEQYF
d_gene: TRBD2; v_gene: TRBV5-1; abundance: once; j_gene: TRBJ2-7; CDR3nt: TGCGCCAGCAGCTTGGGACCCATGGGGACTAGCGGGAATACCGAGCAGTACTTC; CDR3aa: CASSLGPMGTSGNTEQYF
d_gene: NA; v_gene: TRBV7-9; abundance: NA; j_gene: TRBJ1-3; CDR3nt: TGTGCCAGCAGCTTTACGCTATCCTCTCGCTCTGGAAACACCATATATTTT; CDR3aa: CASSFTLSSRSGNTIYF
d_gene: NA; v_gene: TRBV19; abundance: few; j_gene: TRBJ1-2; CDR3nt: TGTGCCAGTAGCCCGGGCGGGGCTCAAACCTTC; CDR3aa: CASSPGGAQTF
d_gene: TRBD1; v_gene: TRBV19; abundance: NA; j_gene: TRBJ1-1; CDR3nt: TGTGCCAGTGGACAGGGAGCGAACACTGAAGCTTTCTTT; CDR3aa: CASGQGANTEAFF
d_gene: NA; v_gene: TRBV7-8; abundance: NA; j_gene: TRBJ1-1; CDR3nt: TGTGCCAGCAGCTCGGCAGGGTGGAGCACTGAAGCTTTCTTT; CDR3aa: CASSSAGWSTEAFF
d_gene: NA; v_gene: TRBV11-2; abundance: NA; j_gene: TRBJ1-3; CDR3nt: TGTGCCAGCAGCTCGCAGCACTATAGCTCTGGAAACACCATATATTTT; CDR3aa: CASSSQHYSSGNTIYF
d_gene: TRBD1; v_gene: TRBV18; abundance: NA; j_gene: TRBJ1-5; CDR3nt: TGTGCCAGCTCACCGGGACAGGGGATGGGGCAGCCCCAGCATTTT; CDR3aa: CASSPGQGMGQPQHF
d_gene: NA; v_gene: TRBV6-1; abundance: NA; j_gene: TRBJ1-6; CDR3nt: TGTGCCAGCAGTGGAGGGTCAGGATCCTATAATTCACCCCTCCACTTT; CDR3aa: CASSGGSGSYNSPLHF
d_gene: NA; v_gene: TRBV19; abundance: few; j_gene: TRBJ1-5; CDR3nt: TGTGCCAGTACTCAGGGGATGAGAGCCCAGCCCCAGCATTTT; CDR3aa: CASTQGMRAQPQHF
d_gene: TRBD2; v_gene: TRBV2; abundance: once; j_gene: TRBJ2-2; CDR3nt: TGTGCCATCCCCGGACTAGCGGGAGAGAACACCGGGGAGCTGTTTTTT; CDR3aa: CAIPGLAGENTGELFF
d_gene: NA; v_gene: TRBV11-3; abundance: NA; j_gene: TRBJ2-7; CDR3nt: TGTGCCAGCAGCTTAGATCCCACGGGGAAGCAGTACTTC; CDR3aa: CASSLDPTGKQYF
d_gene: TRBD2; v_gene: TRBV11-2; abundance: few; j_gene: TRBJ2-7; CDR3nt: TGTGCCAGCAGCTTAGTTAGCGGGAGGTTCGACGAGCAGTACTTC; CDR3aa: CASSLVSGRFDEQYF
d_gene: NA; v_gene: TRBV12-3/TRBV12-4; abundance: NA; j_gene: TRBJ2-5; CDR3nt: TGTGCCAGCAGTAGGATCGCCGGGGAGACCCAGTACTTC; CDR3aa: CASSRIAGETQYF
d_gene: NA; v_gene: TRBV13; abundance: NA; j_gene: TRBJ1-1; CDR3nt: TGTGCCAGCAGCTTAACGGGGAGAGGCACTGAAGCTTTCTTT; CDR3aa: CASSLTGRGTEAFF
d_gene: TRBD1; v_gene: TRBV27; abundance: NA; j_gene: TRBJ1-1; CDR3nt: TGTGCCAGCAGTGGTGGACAGGGCTACACTGAAGCTTTCTTT; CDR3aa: CASSGGQGYTEAFF
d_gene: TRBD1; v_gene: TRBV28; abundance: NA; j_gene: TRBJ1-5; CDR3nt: TGTGCCAGCAGTTTAGGAACAGGGGGCTTTCAGCCCCAGCATTTT; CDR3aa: CASSLGTGGFQPQHF
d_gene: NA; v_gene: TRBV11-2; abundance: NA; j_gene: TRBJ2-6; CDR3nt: TGTGCCAGCAGCTACAGGACGGTCAGCTCTGGGGCCAACGTCCTGACTTTC; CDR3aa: CASSYRTVSSGANVLTF
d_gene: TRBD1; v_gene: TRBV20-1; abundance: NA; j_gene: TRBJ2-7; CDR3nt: TGCTCTGGACAGGGCTCCTACGAGCAGTACTTC; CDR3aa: CSGQGSYEQYF
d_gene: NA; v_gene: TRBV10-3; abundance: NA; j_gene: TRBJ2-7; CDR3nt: TGTGCCATCAGTGAGTACAGCTACGAGCAGTACTTC; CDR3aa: CAISEYSYEQYF
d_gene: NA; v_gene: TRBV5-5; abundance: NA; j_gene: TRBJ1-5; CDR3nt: TGTGCCAGCTCCCAGGGCTGGAATCAGCCCCAGCATTTT; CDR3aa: CASSQGWNQPQHF
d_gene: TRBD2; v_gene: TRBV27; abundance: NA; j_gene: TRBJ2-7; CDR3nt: TGTGCCAGCAGTACCCTAGCGGGAGCGGACGAGCAGTACTTC; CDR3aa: CASSTLAGADEQYF
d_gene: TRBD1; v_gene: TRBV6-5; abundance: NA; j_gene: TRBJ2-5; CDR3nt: TGTGCCAGCAGCCGAGACAGGGGATTCCAAGAGACCCAGTACTTC; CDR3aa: CASSRDRGFQETQYF